This TCR beta chain appears in the sequencing data of a study of long-term antiretroviral therapy in people with HIV. Sequencing used immunoSEQ v3.0 at survey level. Some clones are missing from TCRdb's copy, which holds only in-frame ones; the method was immunoSEQ multiplex PCR. Seen here are 40,000 or so clones, 83% observed once, and the top ten hold 6.2%. Each donor had at least one pre-ART and at least two post-ART PBMC samples. Treatment of all HIV participants took place in the United States. The CDR3 covers 12 residues. V was clipped by 4 bases and J by 8 bases, with 11 bases between them. Looked up from germline, CDR1 is MNHEY and CDR2 is SVGAGI.

The chain recombines TRBV6-5 with TRBJ1-1, with a possible D match to TRBD1 (5 bases). This receptor was obtained from a man aged 18 to 35 with HIV. The sequenced sample was unsorted PBMCs, obtained 1 year after starting antiretroviral therapy. For the CDR3, the DNA is TGTGCCAGCAGTTCGTCAGGGCGGGAAGCTTTCTTT. Its protein is CASSSSGREAFF.